The TCR beta chain under discussion was sequenced for a study of T cell clones after liver transplantation. Study at large: Three of the eight recipients were HCV-positive; the rest had non-autoimmune, non-viral transplant indications. Study observations and caveats: Donor-reactive sequences fell more than third party-reactive ones, suggesting partial deletion. Migration into the graft, not deletion, may explain lost graft donor-reactive T cells.

Regarding this clone: The target antigen is unknown.

The CDR3 spans 16 residues. Germline CDR1 reads MNHEY; CDR2 reads SMNVEV (reference sequence). V was cut by 4 bases and J by 4 bases, with 19 bases left in between. CD3+CD4+ and CD3+CD8+ cells were FACS-sorted from thawed unstimulated PBMCs. Sequenced by immunoSEQ multiplex PCR; TCRdb stores in-frame clones only, minus some. Of over 45,000 clones in the sample, approximately 71% are singletons; the top ten hold around 9.4%. This sample comprised CD4+ T cells from blood, obtained less than 70 months after liver transplant. The gene calls are TRBV27 and TRBJ1-2; tentatively, D is TRBD1 (6 bases). The TCR originated in a human patient who received a liver transplant. Some T cells may trace back to the graft donor. CDR3: CASSSTRTVFFYGYTF. Written as DNA, the CDR3 is TGTGCCAGCAGTTCTACCCGGACAGTTTTTTTCTATGGCTACACCTTC.